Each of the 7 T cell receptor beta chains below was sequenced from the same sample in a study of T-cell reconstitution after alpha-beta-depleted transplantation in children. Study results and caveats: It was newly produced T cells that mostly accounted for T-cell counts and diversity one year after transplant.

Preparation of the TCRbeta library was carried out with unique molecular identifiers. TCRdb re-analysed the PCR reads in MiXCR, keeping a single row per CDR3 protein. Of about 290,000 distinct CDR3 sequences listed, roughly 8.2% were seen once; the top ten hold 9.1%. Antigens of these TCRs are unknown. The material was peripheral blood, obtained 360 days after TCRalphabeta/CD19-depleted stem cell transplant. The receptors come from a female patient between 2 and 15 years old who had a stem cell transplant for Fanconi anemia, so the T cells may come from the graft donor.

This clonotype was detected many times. In DNA form, the CDR3 reads TGTGCCAGCAGCCAAGACTACCGGGCGGACTACGAGCAGTACTTC. This translates into CASSQDYRADYEQYF. This rearrangement joins TRBV3-1 to TRBJ2-7, with D uncertain. Between the trimmed V and J ends, which lost 0 bases and 3 bases, there was a span of 12 bases. The CDR3 extends over 15 amino acids. Germline-derived CDR1 and CDR2 are LGHDT and YNNKEL (reference sequence).

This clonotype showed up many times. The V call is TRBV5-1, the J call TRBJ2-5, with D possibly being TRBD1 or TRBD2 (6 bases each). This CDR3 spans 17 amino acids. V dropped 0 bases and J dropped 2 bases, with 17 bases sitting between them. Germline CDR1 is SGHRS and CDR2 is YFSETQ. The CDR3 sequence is CASSLVGGAMSQETQYF. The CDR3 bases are TGCGCCAGCAGCTTGGTGGGGGGCGCGATGTCACAAGAGACCCAGTACTTC.

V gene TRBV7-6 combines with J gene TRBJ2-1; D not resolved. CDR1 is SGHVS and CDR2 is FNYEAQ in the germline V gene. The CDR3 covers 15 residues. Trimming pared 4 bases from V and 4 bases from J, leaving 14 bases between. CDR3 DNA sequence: TGTGCCAGCAGCTGGGGTTCCCCGTATTACAATGAGCAGTTCTTC. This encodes CASSWGSPYYNEQFF.

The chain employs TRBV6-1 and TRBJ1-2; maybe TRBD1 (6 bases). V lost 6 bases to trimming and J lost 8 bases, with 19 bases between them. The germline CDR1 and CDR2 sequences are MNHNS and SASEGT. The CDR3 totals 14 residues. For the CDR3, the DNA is TGTGCCAGCAGGCCGGGGACATCTACACGGGGCTACACCTTC. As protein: CASRPGTSTRGYTF.

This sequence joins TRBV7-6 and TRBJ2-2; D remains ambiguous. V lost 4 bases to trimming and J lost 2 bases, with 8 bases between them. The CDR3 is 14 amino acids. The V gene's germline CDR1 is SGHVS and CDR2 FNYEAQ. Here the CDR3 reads CASSYPSNTGELFF. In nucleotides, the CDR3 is TGTGCCAGCAGCTATCCTTCAAACACCGGGGAGCTGTTTTTT.

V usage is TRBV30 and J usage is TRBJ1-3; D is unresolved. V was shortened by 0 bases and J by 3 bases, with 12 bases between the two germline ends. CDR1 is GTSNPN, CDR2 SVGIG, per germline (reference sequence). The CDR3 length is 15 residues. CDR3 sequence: CAWSVRTALGNTIYF. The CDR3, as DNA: TGTGCCTGGAGTGTGAGGACGGCGCTTGGAAACACCATATATTTT.

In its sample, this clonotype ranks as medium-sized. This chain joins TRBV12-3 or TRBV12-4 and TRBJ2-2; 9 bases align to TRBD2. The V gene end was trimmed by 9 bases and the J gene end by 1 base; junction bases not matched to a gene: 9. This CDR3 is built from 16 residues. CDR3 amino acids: CASEQGLALNTGELFF. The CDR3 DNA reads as TGTGCCAGTGAACAAGGACTAGCGCTGAACACCGGGGAGCTGTTTTTT.